These 14 T cell receptor beta chains came from one sample sequenced in a study of blood T cells in healthy people across ages. Alongside a J-beta primer mix, a sample-barcoded 5' primer served in a second PCR lasting roughly 6 to 11 cycles. TCRdb passed the 5' RACE reads through MiXCR, listing each CDR3 protein once. The sample has just under 900,000 distinct CDR3 sequences, about 30% seen once. The sample was blood. The receptors come from a woman older than 75 in good health.

This clonotype appeared a few times. The chain joins TRBV20-1 to TRBJ2-1; TRBD2 aligns across 7 bases. The DNA end is more similar to TRBJ2-7, so the J call may be wrong. This CDR3 has 14 residues. Germline lookup yields CDR1 DFQATT and CDR2 SNEGSKA (reference sequence). Here the CDR3 DNA reads TGCAGTGCTAGAGTCCAGCGGGAATACAATGAGCAGTACTTC. Translated, it gives CSARVQREYNEQYF.

There are many counts of this clonotype. This CDR3 is CASSGDRGFYEQYF. Here the CDR3 DNA reads TGTGCCAGCAGCGGGGACAGGGGATTCTACGAGCAGTACTTC. The chain uses TRBV9 and TRBJ2-7, with TRBD1 identical over 10 bases. Germline CDR1 is SGDLS and CDR2 is YYNGEE. This CDR3 spans 14 amino acids. Losses at the gene ends were 3 bases for V and 3 bases for J; bases not matched to a gene: 3.

In regard to this clonotype: Being one base from a much bigger clone, this may be a read error. This sequence joins TRBV6-2 or TRBV6-3 and TRBJ2-1; the D gene could be TRBD1 or TRBD2 (5 bases each). This CDR3 spans 15 amino acids. V lost 5 bases and J 8 bases, leaving 19 bases between the germline ends. Germline assignment: CDR1 MNHEY and CDR2 SVGEGT. The CDR3 sequence: CASSPSGRTTYEQFF. For the CDR3, the DNA is TGTGCCAGCAGTCCATCGGGACGGACCACCTATGAGCAGTTCTTC.

The rearrangement joins TRBV7-2 to TRBJ1-1, with 8 bases lining up with TRBD1. Trimming removed 2 bases from V and 0 bases from J; junction bases left unmatched: 11. The germline V gene encodes CDR1 SGHTA and CDR2 FQGNSA. The CDR3 runs to 18 residues. DNA for the CDR3: TGTGCCAGCAGCTTAAGACTCAGAGGACAGGGAGTGAACACTGAAGCTTTCTTT. It codes for CASSLRLRGQGVNTEAFF.

In regard to this clonotype: A junction end diverges from the germline sequence, so it may reflect a read error. The chain recombines TRBV12-3 or TRBV12-4 with TRBJ2-3; tentatively, D is TRBD1 (6 bases). The CDR3 has 15 residues. This chain's CDR3 is CASKQTGVRADAQYF. CDR3 nucleotide sequence: TGTGCCAGCAAACAGACAGGAGTAAGAGCAGATGCGCAGTATTTT.

The chain links TRBV28 to TRBJ1-5; a weak D match, TRBD1 (5 bases). Between the trimmed V and J ends, which lost 7 bases and 8 bases, there was a span of 15 bases. This CDR3 region has 13 residues. Germline V gives CDR1 MDHEN, CDR2 SYDVKM. CDR3 residues: CASTLLGGKPQHF. The CDR3 DNA reads as TGTGCCAGCACCCTCCTGGGGGGTAAGCCCCAGCATTTT. The full variable domain, with the rest looked up from reference TRBV28 and TRBJ1-5, is DVKVTQSSRYLVKRTGEKVFLECVQDMDHENMFWYRQDPGLGLRLIYFSYDVKMKEKGDIPEGYSVSREKKERFSLILESASTNQTSMYLCASTLLGGKPQHFGDGTRLSIL.

Many counts were recorded for this clonotype. The chain employs TRBV5-6 and TRBJ1-2; 7 nucleotides line up with TRBD1. Trimming cost V 4 bases and J 3 bases; bases outside gene matches: 9. This CDR3 spans 15 amino acids. CDR1 SGHDT and CDR2 YYEEEE come from the germline V gene. CDR3 residues: CASSPSGQTYYGYTF. CDR3 DNA sequence: TGTGCCAGCAGCCCCTCGGGACAGACTTACTATGGCTACACCTTC. Supplemented by reference TRBV5-6 and TRBJ1-2, the full variable domain reads DAGVTQSPTHLIKTRGQQVTLRCSPKSGHDTVSWYQQALGQGPQFIFQYYEEEERQRGNFPDRFSGHQFPNYSSELNVNALLLGDSALYLCASSPSGQTYYGYTFGSGTRLTVV.

J is TRBJ2-3 and V is TRBV12-5; TRBD1 is a possible D gene (5 bases). Germline-derived CDR1 and CDR2 are LGHNT and FRNRAP. This CDR3 comprises 21 residues. V shed 5 bases and J shed 6 bases, with 36 bases lying between them. The DNA of the CDR3 is TGTGCTAGTGGTGCCAGGGCGGCGTGGTCTTGGTTGCGAGATCGAATCGATACGCAGTATTTT. Translation: CASGARAAWSWLRDRIDTQYF.

This clonotype was picked up a small number of times. The V gene is TRBV10-1, the J gene TRBJ2-2; 10 bases are shared with TRBD1. The CDR3 spans 17 residues. The J segment lost 4 bases and the V segment lost 11 bases, leaving 16 bases of the junction unmatched. Germline CDR1 is WNHNN and CDR2 is SYGVQD (reference sequence). CDR3 in DNA: TGCGCCCAAAAAATCGTGACAGGGGGCGCGTGCACCGGGGAGCTGTTTTTT. Translation: CAQKIVTGGACTGELFF.

This chain links TRBV30 with TRBJ2-2; D is unresolved. The CDR3 length is 13 residues. V was clipped by 2 bases and J by 1 base, with 5 bases between them. The germline V gene encodes CDR1 GTSNPN and CDR2 SVGIG (reference sequence). DNA for the CDR3: TGTGCCTGGAGTAAAGGGAACACCGGGGAGCTGTTTTTT. It codes for CAWSKGNTGELFF.

The chain is built from TRBV6-1 and TRBJ2-2; 12 bases agree with TRBD2. Germline trimming cut 5 bases from V and 4 bases from J; bases unmatched to any gene: 8. Germline CDR1 reads MNHNS; CDR2 reads SASEGT. The CDR3 runs 17 residues. CDR3 loop: CASSPPRTSGVTGELFF. The CDR3 nucleotides are TGTGCCAGCAGTCCGCCTAGGACTAGCGGGGTCACCGGGGAGCTGTTTTTT.

This clonotype was found many times. The V and J genes are TRBV6-2 or TRBV6-3 and TRBJ2-1; 11 bases map to TRBD1. The CDR3 length is 13 residues. In germline, CDR1 is MNHEY, CDR2 SVGEGT. V lost 6 bases to trimming and J lost 11 bases; unmatched junction nucleotides: 6. CDR3 bases: TGTGCCAGCAGGATAGGACAGGGGGCGAAGCAGTTCTTC. The encoded protein is CASRIGQGAKQFF.

This clonotype was found a few times. The V gene is TRBV6-2 or TRBV6-3, the J gene TRBJ1-5; tentative D call: TRBD1 (5 bases). This CDR3 is 12 amino acids long. V lost 6 bases and J 9 bases, leaving 12 bases between the germline ends. CDR1 is MNHEY, CDR2 SVGEGT, per germline. The CDR3 bases are TGTGCCAGCAGCCCGGGGGGTCTGCCCCAGCATTTT. This gives the protein CASSPGGLPQHF.

This clonotype was picked up a small number of times. The chain has TRBV19 and TRBJ2-2; 10 bases are a match to TRBD2. The CDR3 runs 15 residues. The V gene end was trimmed by 9 bases and the J gene end by 6 bases; junction bases not matched to a gene: 10. Germline loops: CDR1 LNHDA, CDR2 SQIVND (reference sequence). The CDR3 nucleotides read TGTGCCAGCCGCCTTGGAGCGGGGGGGCCCGGGGAGCTGTTTTTT. Its translation is CASRLGAGGPGELFF. Based on the CDR3 plus reference TRBV19 and TRBJ2-2, the full variable domain is DGGITQSPKYLFRKEGQNVTLSCEQNLNHDAMYWYRQDPGQGLRLIYYSQIVNDFQKGDIAEGYSVSREKKESFPLTVTSAQKNPTAFYLCASRLGAGGPGELFFGEGSRLTVL.